Listed here are 31 T cell receptor beta chains from one sample, sequenced in a study of blood T cells in healthy people across ages. For the second PCR, which ran for about 7 to 12 cycles, a sample-barcoded 5' primer and a J-beta primer mix were used. TCRdb ran MiXCR on the 5' RACE reads and lists one entry per CDR3 protein. The top ten hold 20% to 25% of the sample, which has almost 1 million distinct CDR3 sequences, 51% seen once. The material sequenced was blood. These receptors all stem from a woman aged 55-69 years in good health.

The chain recombines TRBV3-1 with TRBJ2-3; D not resolved. This CDR3 has 13 amino acids. The V gene's germline CDR1 is LGHDT and CDR2 YNNKEL (reference sequence). With 4 bases removed from V and 5 bases from J, the gap between germline ends came to 10 bases. Written as DNA, the CDR3 is TGTGCCAGCAGCCCCGACCACCAAGATACGCAGTATTTT. It translates to CASSPDHQDTQYF.

This clonotype was found a few times. The chain couples TRBV7-2 to TRBJ1-5, with 7 bases lining up with TRBD1. This CDR3 comprises 15 residues. Germline CDR1 SGHTA, CDR2 FQGNSA. J gave up 0 bases and V 5 bases, and 4 bases lay outside the gene matches. The CDR3 DNA sequence: TGTGCCAGCAGCCCGGGACAGTATAGCAATCAGCCCCAGCATTTT. Its translation: CASSPGQYSNQPQHF.

The J gene is TRBJ1-6, the V gene TRBV30; tentative D call: TRBD1 (6 bases). The CDR3 has 15 amino acids. Germline V lookup: CDR1 GTSNPN, CDR2 SVGIG (reference sequence). V was clipped by 4 bases and J by 7 bases, with 17 bases between them. The CDR3: CAWTIDGGPNSPLHF. In nucleotides, the CDR3 is TGTGCCTGGACCATTGACGGGGGCCCGAATTCACCCCTCCACTTT.

This clonotype was picked up a small number of times. Written as DNA, the CDR3 is TGTGCCAGCAGTAGAGGACAGGGTAACAATGAGCAGTTCTTC. Amino acids: CASSRGQGNNEQFF. The J gene is TRBJ2-1, the V gene TRBV6-5; 8 nucleotides align to TRBD1. Losses at the gene ends were 5 bases for V and 5 bases for J; bases not matched to a gene: 5. In germline, CDR1 is MNHEY, CDR2 SVGAGI. The CDR3 loop spans 14 amino acids.

The table lists this clonotype with a few counts. The chain has TRBV7-7 and TRBJ2-7; D remains unclear. The CDR3 sequence is 15 residues long. Trimming took 0 bases from V and 0 from J, leaving 9 bases between them. In germline, CDR1 is SSHAT, CDR2 FNYEAQ (reference sequence). The CDR3 bases are TGTGCCAGCAGCTTAGCGCAAGGCGGCTCCTACGAGCAGTACTTC. Translation gives CASSLAQGGSYEQYF.

This clonotype was seen repeatedly, ten times or more. This CDR3 is CSGTGGEETQYF. The CDR3 region has the DNA TGCAGCGGGACAGGGGGCGAAGAGACCCAGTACTTC. V gene TRBV29-1 combines with J gene TRBJ2-5; 11 bases line up with TRBD1. The germline V gene has CDR1 SQVTM and CDR2 ANQGSEA. There are 12 residues in the CDR3. With 7 bases clipped from V and 3 bases from J, the junction kept 1 base outside the gene matches. The full variable domain, with the rest looked up from reference TRBV29-1 and TRBJ2-5, is SAVISQKPSRDICQRGTSLTIQCQVDSQVTMMFWYRQQPGQSLTLIATANQGSEATYESGFVIDKFPISRPNLTFSTLTVSNMSPEDSSIYLCSGTGGEETQYFGPGTRLLVL.

This chain links TRBV18 with TRBJ2-4, with unresolved D. The V gene lost 2 bases and the J gene lost 2 bases, with 16 bases spanning the gap. This CDR3 has 17 residues. Germline V CDR1 and CDR2: KGHSH, LQKENI. The CDR3, as DNA: TGTGCCAGCTCACCAGCTTTACACTCTGGGACCAAAAACATTCAGTACTTC. Protein product: CASSPALHSGTKNIQYF.

V usage is TRBV7-9 and J usage is TRBJ1-1; the match to TRBD1 covers 8 bases. V gave up 10 bases and J gave up 5 bases; unmatched junction bases: 18. This CDR3 spans 16 amino acids. Germline values: CDR1 SEHNR, CDR2 FQNEAQ (reference sequence). The CDR3 sequence: CATRAGTGSFLTEAFF. The CDR3 bases are TGTGCCACCCGCGCTGGGACAGGTAGTTTTTTGACTGAAGCTTTCTTT.

Of note for this clonotype: A read error may produce the germline difference seen at one junction end. CDR3 sequence reads: CSGEPTQETQYF. DNA for the CDR3: TGCAGCGGTGAACCGACGCAAGAGACCCAGTACTTC. V usage is TRBV29-1 and J usage is TRBJ2-5; unclear D gene. Germline CDR1 is SQVTM and CDR2 is ANQGSEA. There are 12 residues in the CDR3.

The chain recombines TRBV27 with TRBJ2-3; weak D call: TRBD2 (5 bases). The V end lost 3 bases, the J end lost 4 bases, and 11 bases lay between the germline ends. The CDR3 extends over 14 amino acids. The V gene's germline CDR1 is MNHEY and CDR2 SMNVEV (reference sequence). CDR3: CASSLGRGPDTQYF. The CDR3 nucleotides are TGTGCCAGCAGTTTGGGTCGGGGTCCAGATACGCAGTATTTT.

This chain joins TRBV3-1 and TRBJ1-1; TRBD1 agrees at 7 bases. The CDR3 runs to 14 residues. CDR1 is LGHDT, CDR2 YNNKEL, per germline (reference sequence). The V gene end was trimmed by 4 bases and the J gene end by 7 bases; junction bases not matched to a gene: 9. The CDR3: CASSLLYRTGEAFF. CDR3 DNA: TGTGCCAGCAGCCTCCTATATCGGACAGGTGAAGCTTTCTTT.

This clonotype was counted only a few times. This chain joins TRBV7-2 and TRBJ1-2; tentatively, D is TRBD1 (6 bases). The CDR3 runs 15 residues. The V gene lost 1 base and the J gene lost 5 bases, with 14 bases spanning the gap. Germline V CDR1 and CDR2: SGHTA, FQGNSA. In DNA, the CDR3 is TGTGCCAGCAGCTTAGAGCCTGGGGGCTATTATGGCTACACCTTC. Protein: CASSLEPGGYYGYTF. The complete variable domain, with remaining parts taken from reference TRBV7-2 and TRBJ1-2, reads GAGVSQSPSNKVTEKGKDVELRCDPISGHTALYWYRQSLGQGLEFLIYFQGNSAPDKSGLPSDRFSAERTGGSVSTLTIQRTQQEDSAVYLCASSLEPGGYYGYTFGSGTRLTVV.

This chain links TRBV29-1 with TRBJ2-7; no firm D call. Trimming left V 6 bases short and J 1 base short, with 16 bases between. CDR1 is SQVTM, CDR2 ANQGSEA, per germline. This CDR3 spans 14 amino acids. CDR3 protein: CSVAVGLDSYEQYF. In DNA, the CDR3 is TGCAGCGTCGCGGTAGGGTTGGATTCCTACGAGCAGTACTTC.

The chain is built from TRBV21-1 and TRBJ2-7; TRBD1 is the table's D call and was not checked against the DNA. TRBV21-1 is a known pseudogene. The CDR3 runs to 15 residues. In DNA, the CDR3 is TGTGCCAGCAGCAATCCTGGCAGGGTCACCTACGAGCAGTACTTC. It yields the protein CASSNPGRVTYEQYF.

The chain joins TRBV20-1 to TRBJ1-5, with no clear D. Looked up from germline, CDR1 is DFQATT and CDR2 is SNEGSKA (reference sequence). Trimming removed 0 bases from V and 3 bases from J, with 6 bases in between. The CDR3 runs to 13 residues. The CDR3 spells CSARDQLNQPQHF. The CDR3 nucleotides are TGCAGTGCTAGAGATCAGCTCAATCAGCCCCAGCATTTT.

This chain links TRBV4-1 with TRBJ2-7, with D perhaps TRBD2 (5 bases). Trimming took 0 bases from V and 2 from J, leaving 17 bases between them. CDR3 size: 17 residues. CDR1 is MGHRA and CDR2 is YSYEKL in the germline V gene. In DNA form, the CDR3 reads TGCGCCAGCAGCCAAGACCAGAATCGGGAATTCGCCTACGAGCAGTACTTC. Translating it yields CASSQDQNREFAYEQYF.

The genes are TRBV28 and TRBJ2-5; D is undetermined. This CDR3 spans 16 amino acids. V shed 5 bases and J shed 4 bases, with 20 bases lying between them. The germline CDR1 and CDR2 sequences are MDHEN and SYDVKM. CDR3 sequence (DNA): TGTGCCAGCAGTCCTACCTCCCACAGTTCTATAGAGACCCAGTACTTC. This sequence encodes CASSPTSHSSIETQYF.

This clonotype came up once. This chain uses TRBV14 with TRBJ2-7, with 14 bases that match TRBD2. The germline gives CDR1 SGHDN, CDR2 FVKESK. The junction had 4 bases not matched to a gene; V was cut back by 7 bases and J by 2 bases. This CDR3 has 15 amino acids. The CDR3 coding sequence is TGTGCCAGCAACCAGGGACTAGCGGGAGCCTACGAGCAGTACTTC. It yields the protein CASNQGLAGAYEQYF.

This clonotype has only a few counts. The chain is built from TRBV12-3 or TRBV12-4 and TRBJ1-4, with D uncertain. The ends were cut back, 3 bases at V and 7 bases at J, with 3 bases in the middle. The CDR3 spans 11 residues. CDR3 protein: CASSFLEKLFF. In DNA, the CDR3 is TGTGCCAGCAGTTTTCTTGAAAAACTGTTTTTT.

This rearrangement joins TRBV20-1 to TRBJ2-4; 11 bases fit TRBD2. The DNA matches TRBJ2-7 better at its end, which makes the J call doubtful. The CDR3 has 18 residues. The germline gives CDR1 DFQATT, CDR2 SNEGSKA (reference sequence). The CDR3 coding sequence is TGCAGTGCCAGCGGACCCGGGACTAGCGGCTCCTTATCCTACGAGCAGTACTTC. It encodes CSASGPGTSGSLSYEQYF.

The chain combines TRBV20-1 with TRBJ2-5, with D unresolved. The CDR3 is 15 amino acids. Germline V gene data show CDR1 as DFQATT and CDR2 as SNEGSKA (reference sequence). V was shortened by 6 bases and J by 7 bases, with 24 bases between the two germline ends. The CDR3 loop is CSAIRPHQVDGTQYF. The CDR3 coding sequence is TGCAGTGCCATAAGGCCCCATCAGGTAGACGGGACCCAGTACTTC.

The genes are TRBV27 and TRBJ2-1; 10 positions match TRBD1. CDR3 size: 17 residues. CDR1 MNHEY and CDR2 SMNVEV come from the germline V gene (reference sequence). J gave up 5 bases and V 4 bases, and 11 bases lay outside the gene matches. CDR3 DNA: TGTGCCAGCAGTTCCCAGGACAGGGGGTGGATGGACAATGAGCAGTTCTTC. Amino acids: CASSSQDRGWMDNEQFF.

This sequence joins TRBV19 and TRBJ2-7; D uncertain. Germline values: CDR1 LNHDA, CDR2 SQIVND (reference sequence). V gave up 1 base and J gave up 7 bases, with 11 bases separating them. The CDR3 totals 13 residues. CDR3 loop: CASSIVPSLEQYF. CDR3 DNA sequence: TGTGCCAGTAGTATAGTACCATCCTTGGAGCAGTACTTC. Drawing the rest from reference TRBV19 and TRBJ2-7, the complete variable domain is DGGITQSPKYLFRKEGQNVTLSCEQNLNHDAMYWYRQDPGQGLRLIYYSQIVNDFQKGDIAEGYSVSREKKESFPLTVTSAQKNPTAFYLCASSIVPSLEQYFGPGTRLTVT.

V and J are TRBV20-1 and TRBJ2-1, with 8 bases matching TRBD2. The CDR3 loop spans 15 amino acids. After removal of 0 bases from V and 9 bases from J, the junction contained 10 bases not matched to a gene. The germline CDR1 and CDR2 sequences are DFQATT and SNEGSKA (reference sequence). CDR3 residues: CSARDLGLAIGEQFF. In nucleotides, the CDR3 is TGCAGTGCTAGAGATCTCGGACTAGCTATCGGTGAGCAGTTCTTC.

The chain couples TRBV6-6 to TRBJ2-7; the D gene is possibly TRBD2 (6 bases). The ends were cut back, 2 bases at V and 0 bases at J, with 11 bases in the middle. From germline, CDR1 is MNHNY and CDR2 SVGAGI (reference sequence). The CDR3 length is 15 residues. The CDR3 DNA reads TGTGCCAGCAGTTACACCGGGAGCTACTCCTACGAGCAGTACTTC. This translates into CASSYTGSYSYEQYF.

The chain has TRBV9 and TRBJ2-1, with 12 positions matching TRBD2. The length of the CDR3 is 16 residues. Germline CDR1 SGDLS, CDR2 YYNGEE. V lost 2 bases, J lost 10 bases, and 10 bases stayed unmatched. For the CDR3, the DNA is TGTGCCAGCAGCGTGAGACTAGCGGGAGCGGGTAAGGAGCAGTTCTTC. This gives the protein CASSVRLAGAGKEQFF.

This clonotype came up a few times. The V gene is TRBV7-3, the J gene TRBJ1-2, with TRBD1 matching 10 bases. In germline, CDR1 is SGHTA, CDR2 FQGTGA. The CDR3 length is 15 residues. The trim removed 4 bases at V and 3 bases at J, leaving 5 bases unmatched. The CDR3 DNA follows: TGTGCCAGCAGCTCCCGGGACAGGGGTGACTATGGCTACACCTTC. Translation gives CASSSRDRGDYGYTF.

This clonotype was counted a few times. This sequence joins TRBV10-3 and TRBJ2-7, with TRBD2 as a possible D gene (7 bases). The DNA end favors TRBJ2-5, so the J call may be wrong. Germline V gene lookup returns CDR1 ENHRY and CDR2 SYGVKD. The CDR3 has 12 residues. This CDR3 is CATQGGEGTQYF. The DNA of the CDR3 is TGTGCCACCCAAGGGGGGGAAGGGACCCAGTACTTC.

This clonotype was counted only a few times. This chain joins TRBV29-1 and TRBJ2-3; the D gene is possibly TRBD2 (5 bases). The CDR3 loop spans 12 amino acids. The V end was cut by 7 bases, the J end by 5 bases, with 13 bases between. Germline-derived CDR1 and CDR2 are SQVTM and ANQGSEA. The CDR3 DNA follows: TGCAGCGCCCAAGGACTCGGAGATACGCAGTATTTT. Its protein product is CSAQGLGDTQYF.

This clonotype was detected only a few times. The chain employs TRBV3-1 and TRBJ2-5; no reliable D call. Trimming left V 0 bases short and J 5 bases short, with 13 bases between. From germline, CDR1 is LGHDT and CDR2 YNNKEL (reference sequence). This CDR3 has 15 residues. The DNA of the CDR3 is TGTGCCAGCAGCCAAGATCTTGCCAGCCTGGAGACCCAGTACTTC. Protein product: CASSQDLASLETQYF.

This clonotype was counted a few times. The chain joins TRBV28 to TRBJ2-1, with 11 positions matching TRBD2. The CDR3 runs 16 residues. Germline V gives CDR1 MDHEN, CDR2 SYDVKM. Unmatched junction bases numbered 6, after V lost 4 bases and J lost 4 bases. The CDR3 bases are TGTGCCAGCAGTTCCCCTGGGACTAGCGGATACAATGAGCAGTTCTTC. It yields the protein CASSSPGTSGYNEQFF.